A single sample is the source of the 15 T cell receptor beta chains below, sequenced in a study of STAT5B mutations in CD4+ large granular lymphocyte leukemia (dated by TCRdb to 2022 to 2024). Library preparation employed the immunoSEQ multiplex PCR assay. Entries here come from immuneACCESS through TCRdb and include only in-frame sequences with V and J called. Some clones fail to appear in such tables; in the studies checked, an unresolved V gene covers under half of the shortfall, and the cause of the remainder is unknown. This sample has 30,000 to 40,000 clones in its table, and less than 80% of those were observed once. Approximately 2.5% of the sample is in the top ten clones. The source material was CD4+ T cells from blood buffy coats. These receptors were taken from a human donor in good health.

This clone was detected a few times. The J gene is TRBJ1-1, the V gene TRBV18; no clear D gene. Trimming shortened V by 4 bases and J by 0 bases, and 6 bases separated the two germline ends. Germline CDR1 reads KGHSH; CDR2 reads LQKENI. The CDR3 is 13 residues long. CDR3 nucleotides: TGTGCCAGCTCACTAAGACTGAACACTGAAGCTTTCTTT. Protein: CASSLRLNTEAFF.

The sample holds a few counts of this clone. The chain is built from TRBV30 and TRBJ2-7, with 7 bases fitting TRBD1. This CDR3 contains 13 residues. CDR1 and CDR2 (germline): GTSNPN, SVGIG (reference sequence). V lost 5 bases and J lost 5; bases outside the gene matches: 9. The CDR3 here is CAWGDSRYHEQYF. In DNA form, the CDR3 reads TGTGCCTGGGGGGACAGCCGTTATCACGAGCAGTACTTC.

The rearrangement uses TRBV21-1 and TRBJ2-7; no DNA check was done on the table's D call, TRBD1. TRBV21-1 represents a pseudogene. This CDR3 spans 15 amino acids. In DNA, the CDR3 is TGTGCCAGCAGCAGATCCGGACAGGCCGTTTCCGAGCAGTACTTC. This translates into CASSRSGQAVSEQYF.

The V call is TRBV18, the J call TRBJ1-2, with unresolved D. The V end was cut by 10 bases, the J end by 3 bases, with 15 bases between. Germline values: CDR1 KGHSH, CDR2 LQKENI. The CDR3 contains 13 residues. CDR3 nucleotide sequence: TGTGCCACCTCCCCCGAGAATGACTATGGCTACACCTTC. Its protein product is CATSPENDYGYTF.

The chain couples TRBV2 to TRBJ2-2, with TRBD1 identical over 8 bases. CDR3 length: 15 amino acids. The J segment lost 1 base and the V segment lost 5 bases, leaving 3 bases of the junction unmatched. The germline V gene has CDR1 SNHLY and CDR2 FYNNEI. In DNA form, the CDR3 reads TGTGCCAGCAGTCCCGGGACAGGGAACACCGGGGAGCTGTTTTTT. It translates to CASSPGTGNTGELFF.

This clone was seen more than once but under ten times. The chain combines TRBV7-2 with TRBJ1-1, with D perhaps matching TRBD1 (6 bases). CDR1 is SGHTA and CDR2 is FQGNSA in the germline V gene. There are 12 residues in the CDR3. Trimming left V 0 bases short and J 7 bases short, with 6 bases between. The CDR3 loop is CASSLARGEAFF. The DNA for the CDR3 is TGTGCCAGCAGCTTAGCCAGGGGTGAAGCTTTCTTT.

The chain links TRBV4-1 to TRBJ2-3; a possible D gene is TRBD2 (6 bases). Trimming cost V 3 bases and J 5 bases, with 15 bases left between them. Germline V lookup: CDR1 MGHRA, CDR2 YSYEKL. There are 15 residues in the CDR3. The CDR3: CASSQSLGGVDTQYF. The CDR3 DNA reads as TGCGCCAGCAGCCAGTCATTGGGAGGCGTAGATACGCAGTATTTT.

V gene TRBV7-6 combines with J gene TRBJ2-1, with a weak D call TRBD1 (8 bases). V dropped 5 bases and J dropped 4 bases, with 27 bases sitting between them. CDR3 size: 19 residues. Germline loops: CDR1 SGHVS, CDR2 FNYEAQ. The CDR3, as DNA: TGTGCCAGCAGCACCCGGGACAGGCGGGAGAGGTTGACTTACAATGAGCAGTTCTTC. This sequence encodes CASSTRDRRERLTYNEQFF.

This chain joins TRBV4-2 and TRBJ2-5; 9 bases fit TRBD1. V dropped 3 bases and J dropped 4; count of bases not matched to a gene: 3. This CDR3 region has 14 residues. Germline V gives CDR1 LGHNA, CDR2 YNFKEQ. CDR3: CASSQTGGGETQYF. In DNA form, the CDR3 reads TGTGCCAGCAGCCAGACAGGGGGTGGAGAGACCCAGTACTTC.

This rearrangement joins TRBV10-3 to TRBJ2-5; 8 positions agree with TRBD1. With V trimmed by 0 bases and J by 2 bases, 14 bases remained unmatched. The V gene's germline CDR1 is ENHRY and CDR2 SYGVKD. The CDR3 consists of 19 residues. CDR3 nucleotides: TGTGCCATCAGTGAGTCTCCACTTGGACAGGGCGTCCGACAAGAGACCCAGTACTTC. Protein sequence: CAISESPLGQGVRQETQYF.

CDR3 residues: CASSQEGGVVAGGELFF. The CDR3 coding sequence is TGCGCCAGCAGCCAAGAGGGGGGAGTAGTTGCAGGGGGGGAGCTGTTTTTT. The chain carries TRBV4-3 and TRBJ2-2; a possible D gene is TRBD2 (6 bases). Trimming removed 0 bases at V and 8 bases at J, with 19 bases between. The CDR3 contains 17 residues. The germline gives CDR1 LGHNA, CDR2 YSLEER.

V usage is TRBV7-9 and J usage is TRBJ2-5; TRBD2 is a possible D gene (6 bases). The CDR3 contains 13 residues. Germline V gene lookup returns CDR1 SEHNR and CDR2 FQNEAQ (reference sequence). The V and J ends lost 1 base and 5 bases respectively, with 8 bases between them. CDR3 amino acids: CASSLGGVETQYF. CDR3 bases: TGTGCCAGCAGCTTAGGCGGGGTTGAGACCCAGTACTTC.

J is TRBJ2-1 and V is TRBV6-5, with TRBD2 as a possible D gene (6 bases). Germline values: CDR1 MNHEY, CDR2 SVGAGI. The CDR3 spans 15 residues. Trimming left V 2 bases short and J 5 bases short, with 13 bases between. DNA of the CDR3: TGTGCCAGCAGTTACCTGGCGGGGTATAACAATGAGCAGTTCTTC. Amino acids: CASSYLAGYNNEQFF.

The rearrangement links TRBV19 to TRBJ1-2, with D possibly being TRBD1 (6 bases). The CDR3 consists of 13 residues. Germline V CDR1 and CDR2: LNHDA, SQIVND (reference sequence). V shed 9 bases and J shed 2 bases, with 13 bases lying between them. In DNA form, the CDR3 reads TGTGCCAGCCGAGACAGGAGGAACTATGGCTACACCTTC. This translates into CASRDRRNYGYTF.

The rearrangement joins TRBV7-2 to TRBJ2-5; 12 bases fit TRBD2. V lost 1 base to trimming and J lost 1 base; unmatched junction nucleotides: 4. The CDR3 sequence is 17 residues long. CDR1 and CDR2 (germline): SGHTA, FQGNSA. The CDR3 bases are TGTGCCAGCAGCTTAGGTGCTAGCGGGGGGGCCCAAGAGACCCAGTACTTC. As protein: CASSLGASGGAQETQYF. Drawing the rest from reference TRBV7-2 and TRBJ2-5, the complete variable domain is GAGVSQSPSNKVTEKGKDVELRCDPISGHTALYWYRQSLGQGLEFLIYFQGNSAPDKSGLPSDRFSAERTGGSVSTLTIQRTQQEDSAVYLCASSLGASGGAQETQYFGPGTRLLVL.